A selection of T cell receptor beta chains follows, all from one sample in a study of technical replicates of blood from several donors. The data were produced by immunoSEQ multiplex PCR, yet TCRdb's version contains in-frame clones alone and is incomplete. The sample has approximately 49,000 clones, 92% seen once. Sequenced sample: PBMCs. These receptors were obtained from a human donor in good health. Some clones in this sample may be carry-over from other donors' samples. Both conserved end residues are part of each CDR3. A D gene is named only where the DNA matches it firmly. Size is omitted from some rows. Given values are once, few, many or a class for expanded clones.

D gene,J gene,V gene,clone size,CDR3 protein,CDR3 DNA
TRBD2,TRBJ2-2,TRBV7-2,.,CASSQTRWASGKELFF,TGTGCCAGCAGCCAAACGAGGTGGGCTAGCGGGAAAGAGCTGTTTTTT
TRBD2,TRBJ2-3,TRBV10-1,.,CASLLAGVGDTQYF,TGCGCCAGCTTACTAGCGGGAGTAGGAGATACGCAGTATTTT
TRBD2,TRBJ2-7,TRBV2,.,CASRDTSVSYEQYF,TGTGCCAGCAGAGATACTAGCGTCTCCTACGAGCAGTACTTC
TRBD1,TRBJ1-5,TRBV2,.,CASSGQGSQPQHF,TGTGCCAGCAGTGGACAGGGAAGTCAGCCCCAGCATTTT
.,TRBJ1-5,TRBV30,.,CAWSESGRNRNQPQHF,TGTGCCTGGAGTGAGTCAGGGCGAAACAGGAATCAGCCCCAGCATTTT
.,TRBJ2-1,TRBV30,.,CAWSVRGQIHNEQFF,TGTGCCTGGAGTGTACGAGGACAAATCCACAATGAGCAGTTCTTC
.,TRBJ2-7,TRBV12-5,once,CASGPTGQIRNEQYF,TGTGCTAGTGGCCCCACTGGACAAATAAGGAACGAGCAGTACTTC
.,TRBJ1-1,TRBV14,once,CASSMLTVRPGSTEAFF,TGTGCCAGCAGCATGCTAACGGTCCGCCCGGGAAGCACTGAAGCTTTCTTT
.,TRBJ1-6,TRBV7-9,few,CASQEDYNSPLHF,TGTGCCAGCCAGGAAGACTATAATTCACCCCTCCACTTT
TRBD1,TRBJ1-5,TRBV5-1,.,CASSSGQGYSNQPQHF,TGCGCCAGCAGCAGCGGACAGGGCTATAGCAATCAGCCCCAGCATTTT
.,TRBJ2-2,TRBV11-2,.,CASSFLRTGELFF,TGTGCCAGCAGCTTCCTCCGGACCGGGGAGCTGTTTTTT
.,TRBJ2-1,TRBV7-6,once,CASSPATTGLYEQFF,TGTGCCAGCAGCCCCGCCACCACAGGGTTATATGAGCAGTTCTTC
.,TRBJ1-4,TRBV7-9,once,CASSDPGPKEKLFF,TGTGCCAGCAGCGACCCAGGTCCGAAAGAAAAACTGTTTTTT
TRBD1,TRBJ1-2,TRBV19,.,CASSIDGRGHYGYTF,TGTGCCAGTAGTATAGATGGCAGGGGGCACTATGGCTACACCTTC
TRBD2,TRBJ2-1,TRBV5-1,.,CANPGGTREDNEQFF,TGCGCCAACCCCGGCGGGACTAGGGAGGACAATGAGCAGTTCTTC
.,TRBJ1-1,TRBV6-6,.,CASSYSREGTEAFF,TGTGCCAGCAGTTACTCGCGAGAGGGTACTGAAGCTTTCTTT